Shown below are 21 T cell receptor beta chains from a single sample sequenced in a study of persistence of HIV-infected CD4 T cells. The libraries were made with immunoSEQ version 4 in survey mode. Profiled with immunoSEQ multiplex PCR; TCRdb holds only in-frame clones, not every one. The sample lists about 36,000 clones, about 84% occurring once. The stimulus was an HIV-1 Gag 15-mer peptide pool, 0.85 to 1 ug/peptide/mL. Sorted nonresponding memory CD4+ T cells were CD40L-negative, CD69-negative, CD45RO-high. The antigens of these receptors remain unknown. The sample in question was cultured CD4+ T cells from PBMCs, obtained from a patient who received antiretroviral therapy. All receptors derive from an adult with HIV. The donor label of this sample is uncertain.

The chain recombines TRBV6-6 with TRBJ2-2; 9 positions agree with TRBD1. V lost 6 bases, J lost 8 bases, and 4 bases stayed unmatched. The CDR3 loop spans 13 amino acids. Per the germline V gene, CDR1 is MNHNY and CDR2 is SVGAGI (reference sequence). The CDR3 DNA follows: TGTGCCAGCAGGAACAGGGGGCTGGGGGAGCTGTTTTTT. Residues: CASRNRGLGELFF.

V and J are TRBV25-1 and TRBJ2-3; unclear D gene. V was trimmed by 1 base and J by 4 bases, leaving 6 bases between them. CDR3 length: 13 amino acids. The V gene's germline CDR1 is MGHDK and CDR2 SYGVNS. Written as DNA, the CDR3 is TGTGCCAGCAGTGAATTCACTTCAGATACGCAGTATTTT. Its translation is CASSEFTSDTQYF.

This chain links TRBV19 with TRBJ1-5; a weak D match, TRBD1 (5 bases). Trimming cost V 7 bases and J 0 bases, with 13 bases left between them. CDR1 and CDR2 from the germline V gene are LNHDA and SQIVND (reference sequence). This CDR3 spans 15 amino acids. The CDR3 DNA sequence: TGTGCCAGTATAGGGAAGGGGTATAGCAATCAGCCCCAGCATTTT. This sequence encodes CASIGKGYSNQPQHF.

The chain uses TRBV2 and TRBJ2-7; 7 bases agree with TRBD1. Losses at the gene ends were 7 bases for V and 3 bases for J; bases not matched to a gene: 3. CDR1 and CDR2 (germline): SNHLY, FYNNEI. The CDR3 is 12 amino acids. DNA of the CDR3: TGTGCCAGCATGGCAGGGGGCTACGAGCAGTACTTC. Translation gives CASMAGGYEQYF.

The V gene is TRBV5-8, the J gene TRBJ1-2; tentative D call: TRBD1 (5 bases). The germline gives CDR1 SGHTS, CDR2 YDEGEE. The CDR3 loop spans 13 amino acids. Trimming took 6 bases from V and 5 from J, leaving 14 bases between them. The CDR3 loop reads CASTRIDSYGYTF. The CDR3 DNA reads as TGTGCCAGCACCCGGATCGACAGTTATGGCTACACCTTC.

The genes are TRBV6-1 and TRBJ1-2; TRBD1 is a possible D gene (6 bases). The germline V gene encodes CDR1 MNHNS and CDR2 SASEGT. Trimming took off 3 bases at V and 3 bases at J, with 20 bases between the two ends. The CDR3 runs 17 residues. CDR3 bases: TGTGCCAGCAGTGATGCTTTTAGGGGGGGCTCTTACTATGGCTACACCTTC. Amino acids: CASSDAFRGGSYYGYTF.

This rearrangement joins TRBV25-1 to TRBJ2-6; D is undetermined. Germline values: CDR1 MGHDK, CDR2 SYGVNS. The V and J ends lost 3 bases and 12 bases respectively, with 9 bases between them. CDR3 size: 12 residues. The CDR3 nucleotides are TGTGCCAGCAGTGAGGCTTCCCTCGTCCTGACTTTC. Translation: CASSEASLVLTF.

J is TRBJ1-5 and V is TRBV28; a weak D match, TRBD1 (6 bases). The CDR3 contains 15 residues. V shed 6 bases and J shed 1 base, with 13 bases lying between them. In germline, CDR1 is MDHEN, CDR2 SYDVKM. For the CDR3, the DNA is TGTGCCAGCAGGAAGGGGGGCTTGAGCAATCAGCCCCAGCATTTT. It is translated as CASRKGGLSNQPQHF.

This clone has only a few counts. The chain combines TRBV28 with TRBJ2-1; 15 positions match TRBD2. The V and J ends lost 5 bases and 1 base, in that order; junction bases with no gene match: 9. The CDR3 runs to 19 residues. CDR1 MDHEN and CDR2 SYDVKM come from the germline V gene. Written as DNA, the CDR3 is TGTGCCAGCAGTCGACCGGGACTAGCGGGGGGCCTGTCCTACAATGAGCAGTTCTTC. Translation: CASSRPGLAGGLSYNEQFF.

The gene calls are TRBV19 and TRBJ1-5; D call uncertain. This CDR3 has 12 residues. The germline V gene has CDR1 LNHDA and CDR2 SQIVND (reference sequence). The V end lost 5 bases, the J end lost 5 bases, and 7 bases lay between the germline ends. This CDR3 reads CASSRGDQPQHF. In DNA, the CDR3 is TGTGCCAGTAGTCGCGGGGATCAGCCCCAGCATTTT.

The CDR3 DNA reads TGCGCCAGCAGTCGTCAGGGGGCTGGGGCTAATCAGCCCCAGCATTTT. Translation gives CASSRQGAGANQPQHF. J is TRBJ1-5 and V is TRBV23-1, with 8 nucleotides matching TRBD1. TRBV23-1 is annotated as an ORF whose role is uncertain. J gave up 4 bases and V 4 bases, and 9 bases lay outside the gene matches. This CDR3 has 16 amino acids.

CDR3 in amino acids: CASSEVGFTDTQYF. The DNA for the CDR3 is TGTGCCAGCAGCGAAGTAGGATTCACAGATACGCAGTATTTT. The chain joins TRBV7-6 to TRBJ2-3; D is unresolved. The CDR3 has 14 amino acids. V was pared by 5 bases and J by 2 bases, with 11 bases between. Germline CDR1 reads SGHVS; CDR2 reads FNYEAQ.

The chain links TRBV27 to TRBJ1-2; the match to TRBD1 covers 7 bases. The ends lost 8 bases at V and 8 bases at J; junction bases unmatched: 20. This CDR3 is 16 amino acids long. Germline V gene lookup returns CDR1 MNHEY and CDR2 SMNVEV (reference sequence). CDR3 bases: TGTGCCAGCGGCTTACCAACAGGGGTGGGGATCGGAGGCTACACCTTC. It translates to CASGLPTGVGIGGYTF.

This clone appeared once. The chain uses TRBV3-1 (or the pseudogene TRBV3-2) and TRBJ2-1; tentative D call: TRBD2 (5 bases). This CDR3 region has 15 residues. V gave up 6 bases and J gave up 3 bases, with 15 bases separating them. The germline V gene has CDR1 LGHDT and CDR2 YNNKEL (reference sequence). In DNA form, the CDR3 reads TGTGCCAGCAGTTCAAGGGCCGGGGACTACAATGAGCAGTTCTTC. Residues: CASSSRAGDYNEQFF.

V and J are TRBV2 and TRBJ2-7; 8 bases are a match to TRBD1. Germline loops: CDR1 SNHLY, CDR2 FYNNEI. Trimming removed 6 bases from V and 7 bases from J; junction bases left unmatched: 8. CDR3 length: 13 amino acids. For the CDR3, the DNA is TGTGCCAGCAGAGGACAGGGAGACAAGGAGCAGTACTTC. Translation gives CASRGQGDKEQYF. Based on the CDR3 plus reference TRBV2 and TRBJ2-7, the full variable domain is EPEVTQTPSHQVTQMGQEVILRCVPISNHLYFYWYRQILGQKVEFLVSFYNNEISEKSEIFDDQFSVERPDGSNFTLKIRSTKLEDSAMYFCASRGQGDKEQYFGPGTRLTVT.

This sequence joins TRBV3-1 (or the pseudogene TRBV3-2) and TRBJ1-2, with no clear D. The CDR3 extends over 14 amino acids. Trimming removed 4 bases from V and 3 bases from J, with 12 bases in between. CDR1 and CDR2 (germline): LGHDT, YNNKEL (reference sequence). The CDR3 sequence: CASSPSGNYYGYTF. The CDR3 DNA sequence: TGTGCCAGCAGCCCTTCGGGAAACTACTATGGCTACACCTTC.

The chain joins TRBV2 to TRBJ2-2; 13 bases are a match to TRBD2. CDR1 is SNHLY and CDR2 is FYNNEI in the germline V gene. Trimming cost V 4 bases and J 5 bases; bases outside gene matches: 1. The CDR3 is 15 amino acids. The CDR3 reads CASSGLAGGTGELFF. For the CDR3, the DNA is TGTGCCAGCAGTGGACTAGCGGGGGGAACCGGGGAGCTGTTTTTT.

The chain is built from TRBV27 and TRBJ2-4, with D possibly being TRBD1 or TRBD2 (5 bases each). This CDR3 contains 14 residues. Germline V lookup: CDR1 MNHEY, CDR2 SMNVEV (reference sequence). The V gene lost 7 bases and the J gene lost 7 bases, with 17 bases spanning the gap. The CDR3 is CASNPLGGTNIQYF. CDR3 sequence (DNA): TGTGCCAGCAACCCACTAGGTGGGACCAACATTCAGTACTTC.

The gene calls are TRBV29-1 and TRBJ2-3; the match to TRBD2 covers 7 bases. The germline CDR1 and CDR2 sequences are SQVTM and ANQGSEA. This CDR3 has 13 amino acids. Trimming removed 5 bases from V and 0 bases from J; junction bases left unmatched: 2. As DNA, the CDR3 is TGCAGCGTTAAGCGGGGCAGCACAGATACGCAGTATTTT. It encodes CSVKRGSTDTQYF.

V gene TRBV3-1 (or the pseudogene TRBV3-2) combines with J gene TRBJ2-4, with D maybe TRBD1 (5 bases). The V gene lost 1 base and the J gene lost 7 bases, with 14 bases spanning the gap. The CDR3 covers 15 residues. Per germline, CDR1 LGHDT and CDR2 YNNKEL (reference sequence). CDR3 residues: CASSQGRTRANIQYF. The CDR3 region has the DNA TGTGCCAGCAGCCAAGGACGGACAAGGGCCAACATTCAGTACTTC.

The chain joins TRBV4-2 to TRBJ2-7; the match to TRBD2 covers 8 bases. The germline gives CDR1 LGHNA, CDR2 YNFKEQ. With V trimmed by 5 bases and J by 5 bases, 11 bases remained unmatched. This CDR3 is built from 15 residues. The CDR3 nucleotides read TGTGCCAGCAGCACCAGCAGCGCGGGGGGCCACGAGCAGTACTTC. Protein: CASSTSSAGGHEQYF.